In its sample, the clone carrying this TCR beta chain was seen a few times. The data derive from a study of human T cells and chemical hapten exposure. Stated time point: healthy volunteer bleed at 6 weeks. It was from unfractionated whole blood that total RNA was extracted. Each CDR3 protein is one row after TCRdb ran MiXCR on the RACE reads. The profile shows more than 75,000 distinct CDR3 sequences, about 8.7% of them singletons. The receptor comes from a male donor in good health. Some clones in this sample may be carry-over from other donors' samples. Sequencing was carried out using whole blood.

In DNA, the CDR3 is TGTGCCAGCTCAGATTATACGAGGGACTATGGCTACACCTTC. Translating gives CASSDYTRDYGYTF. This chain joins TRBV18 and TRBJ1-2; D is ambiguous. The length of the CDR3 is 14 residues. Germline assignment: CDR1 KGHSH and CDR2 LQKENI. Trimming pared 5 bases from V and 3 bases from J, leaving 13 bases between.